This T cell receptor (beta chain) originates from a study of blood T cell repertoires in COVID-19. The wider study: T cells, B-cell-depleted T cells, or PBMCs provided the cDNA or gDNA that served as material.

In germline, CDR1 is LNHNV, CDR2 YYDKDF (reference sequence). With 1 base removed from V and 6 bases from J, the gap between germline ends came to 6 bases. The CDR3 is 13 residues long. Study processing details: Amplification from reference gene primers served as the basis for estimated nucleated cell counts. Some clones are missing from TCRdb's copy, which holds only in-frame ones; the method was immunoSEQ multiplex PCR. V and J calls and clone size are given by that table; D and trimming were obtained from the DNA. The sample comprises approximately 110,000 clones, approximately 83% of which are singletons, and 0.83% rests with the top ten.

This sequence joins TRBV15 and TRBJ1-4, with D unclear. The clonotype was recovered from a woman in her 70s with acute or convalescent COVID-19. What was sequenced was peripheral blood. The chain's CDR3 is CATSRGRYEKLFF. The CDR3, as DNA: TGTGCCACCAGCAGAGGCAGATATGAAAAACTGTTTTTT. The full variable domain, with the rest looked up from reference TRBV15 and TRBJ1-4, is DAMVIQNPRYQVTQFGKPVTLSCSQTLNHNVMYWYQQKSSQAPKLLFHYYDKDFNNEADTPDNFQSRRPNTSFCFLDIRSPGLGDTAMYLCATSRGRYEKLFFGSGTQLSVL.